This is a list of T cell receptor beta chains from one sample in a study of blood T cell repertoires in COVID-19. Measured with immunoSEQ multiplex PCR; TCRdb has only the in-frame clones, and not every one. The table shows about 130,000 clones, with 80% to 90% occurring only once. Sample: peripheral blood. Receptor source: a woman aged 55-70 years with acute or convalescent COVID-19. The CDR3 runs from the conserved cysteine through the conserved F or W. A D gene is named only where the DNA matches it firmly. Some rows mark clone size as missing; the rest say once, few, many or name a class of expanded clone.

>TRBV4-2|.|TRBJ2-6|.
CASSQEVASSSGANVLTF
TGTGCCAGCAGCCAAGAGGTAGCGTCGAGCTCTGGGGCCAACGTCCTGACTTTC
>TRBV2|.|TRBJ2-2|.
CASSRGHGSVTGELFF
TGTGCCAGCAGTCGAGGGCACGGGTCGGTCACCGGGGAGCTGTTTTTT
>TRBV2|.|TRBJ1-4|.
CASLPGLSNEKLFF
TGTGCCAGTCTTCCGGGACTCTCTAATGAAAAACTGTTTTTT
>TRBV25-1|.|TRBJ2-1|TRBD1
CASSDPGTGNEQFF
TGTGCCAGCAGTGATCCCGGGACAGGGAATGAGCAGTTCTTC
>TRBV19|.|TRBJ2-5|TRBD2
CASSKGLAGGTETQYF
TGTGCCAGTAGTAAGGGACTAGCGGGAGGAACGGAGACCCAGTACTTC
>TRBV5-1|once|TRBJ2-6|.
CASSPRLFGQRQSAGANVLTF
TGCGCCAGCAGCCCCCGGCTATTCGGCCAGCGCCAATCAGCTGGGGCCAACGTCCTGACTTTC
>TRBV5-1|.|TRBJ1-1|.
CASSLEGQKNTEAFF
TGCGCCAGCAGCTTGGAGGGACAAAAGAACACTGAAGCTTTCTTT
>TRBV19|many|TRBJ1-6|.
CASSHHEGRGSPLHF
TGTGCCAGTAGTCACCACGAGGGTCGGGGTTCACCCCTCCACTTT
>TRBV7-9|.|TRBJ1-2|TRBD1
CASSHDRGYGYTF
TGTGCCAGCAGCCATGACAGGGGATACGGCTACACCTTC
>TRBV6-5|.|TRBJ1-2|.
CASTANQGLRTF
TGTGCCAGCACCGCAAACCAGGGATTAAGAACCTTC
>TRBV29-1|.|TRBJ1-5|.
CSVRDNYNQPQHF
TGCAGCGTGAGGGACAACTACAATCAGCCCCAGCATTTT
>TRBV19|.|TRBJ2-5|TRBD2
CASKATSGRDGETQYF
TGTGCCAGTAAGGCGACTAGCGGGAGAGACGGGGAGACCCAGTACTTC
>TRBV5-8|.|TRBJ1-2|.
CASSSLRGTNYGYTF
TGTGCCAGCAGCTCGCTCAGGGGTACCAACTATGGCTACACCTTC
>TRBV18|.|TRBJ1-1|.
CASSPLPLRGSYTEAFF
TGTGCCAGCTCACCACTTCCCCTCCGGGGTTCGTACACTGAAGCTTTCTTT
>TRBV2|.|TRBJ2-3|.
CASSESGTQYF
TGTGCCAGCAGTGAATCCGGTACGCAGTATTTT
>TRBV28|once|TRBJ2-1|TRBD2
CASSPVGRRGRAYNEQFF
TGTGCCAGCAGCCCAGTGGGTCGTCGCGGGAGGGCCTACAATGAGCAGTTCTTC
>TRBV6-6|.|TRBJ2-1|TRBD2
CASSNGLADNEQFF
TGTGCCAGCAGTAACGGACTAGCGGACAATGAGCAGTTCTTC
>TRBV6-5|.|TRBJ2-2|.
CASSYSTGGTGELFF
TGTGCCAGCAGTTACTCAACAGGCGGCACCGGGGAGCTGTTTTTT
>TRBV10-1|.|TRBJ1-1|TRBD1
CASSESQGANTEAFF
TGCGCCAGCAGTGAGTCGCAGGGGGCGAACACTGAAGCTTTCTTT
>TRBV19|.|TRBJ2-5|.
CASSIGNLEIKTQYF
TGTGCCAGTAGTATAGGGAATCTAGAGATAAAGACCCAGTACTTC
>TRBV5-1|.|TRBJ1-4|.
CASSFGGAGEKLFF
TGCGCCAGCAGCTTTGGGGGGGCCGGGGAAAAACTGTTTTTT
>TRBV29-1|.|TRBJ1-1|.
CSLSRGWSEAFF
TGCAGCTTGAGCAGGGGATGGTCCGAAGCTTTCTTT
>TRBV5-1|.|TRBJ2-1|TRBD2
CASSLEHGGGNEQFF
TGCGCCAGCAGCTTGGAGCACGGCGGGGGCAATGAGCAGTTCTTC
>TRBV11-2|.|TRBJ1-1|.
CASSLYRAVNTEAFF
TGTGCCAGCAGCTTATACAGGGCCGTGAACACTGAAGCTTTCTTT
>TRBV5-1|.|TRBJ1-4|.
CASSLEARSNEKLFF
TGCGCCAGCAGCTTGGAGGCGAGGAGTAATGAAAAACTGTTTTTT
>TRBV9|.|TRBJ1-1|.
CASSVAPTGLTEAFF
TGTGCCAGCAGCGTAGCCCCCACAGGGTTGACTGAAGCTTTCTTT
>TRBV5-4|.|TRBJ1-4|TRBD1
CASSYRDSEEKLFF
TGTGCCAGCAGCTACCGGGACAGCGAGGAAAAACTGTTTTTT
>TRBV5-8|.|TRBJ2-3|.
CASSYGGTVSTDTQYF
TGTGCCAGCAGCTACGGCGGGACGGTTAGCACAGATACGCAGTATTTT
>TRBV5-4|.|TRBJ2-1|TRBD2
CATWTSGRSYNEQFF
TGTGCCACATGGACTAGCGGGAGATCCTACAATGAGCAGTTCTTC
>TRBV29-1|.|TRBJ1-1|TRBD1
CSVGTGTILEAFF
TGCAGCGTTGGGACAGGGACCATCCTTGAAGCTTTCTTT
>TRBV2|.|TRBJ1-2|.
CASMLRAEGYTF
TGTGCCAGCATGTTGCGGGCTGAGGGCTACACCTTC
>TRBV3-1/TRBV3-2|.|TRBJ2-3|TRBD1
CASSRQTGGPDTQYF
TGTGCCAGCAGCCGACAGACAGGGGGCCCAGATACGCAGTATTTT
>TRBV4-2|.|TRBJ1-5|.
CASSQESPRGASSQPQHF
TGTGCCAGCAGCCAAGAGAGTCCTCGGGGGGCGTCAAGTCAGCCCCAGCATTTT
>TRBV19|.|TRBJ1-1|TRBD1
CASREGAWTEAFF
TGTGCCAGTAGAGAGGGGGCGTGGACTGAAGCTTTCTTT
>TRBV12-3/TRBV12-4|.|TRBJ1-2|.
CASSVQINYGYTF
TGTGCCAGCAGTGTACAGATCAACTATGGCTACACCTTC
>TRBV29-1|.|TRBJ2-3|.
CSVTGTATDTQYF
TGCAGCGTTACCGGGACTGCCACAGATACGCAGTATTTT
>TRBV3-1/TRBV3-2|.|TRBJ2-1|.
CASSQLTDNEQFF
TGTGCCAGCAGCCAATTAACAGACAATGAGCAGTTCTTC
>TRBV30|.|TRBJ2-1|.
CAWSSTTQEQFF
TGTGCCTGGAGTTCAACAACCCAAGAGCAGTTCTTC